Each of the 28 T cell receptor beta chains below was sequenced from the same sample in a study of CD8 T cells in ankylosing spondylitis. TCRdb reprocessed the 5' RACE reads via MiXCR and lists one record per CDR3 protein. The repertoire holds a few hundred thousand distinct CDR3 sequences, roughly a tenth seen once, with under 7% in the top ten. The sample taken for sequencing was blood, either unsorted or a sorted T cell fraction (not recorded which). The receptor set was obtained from a male donor with ankylosing spondylitis or in good health (not recorded which).

This clonotype showed up just a few times. This sequence joins TRBV5-1 and TRBJ2-2, with 10 bases identical to TRBD1. The V and J ends lost 0 bases and 3 bases, in that order; junction bases with no gene match: 8. The CDR3 loop spans 18 amino acids. Germline V gene sequence: CDR1 SGHRS, CDR2 YFSETQ. The CDR3 nucleotides read TGCGCCAGCAGCTTGGGGTTCCGACAGGGGGCCGACACCGGGGAGCTGTTTTTT. It is translated as CASSLGFRQGADTGELFF.

The rearrangement joins TRBV27 to TRBJ1-6; D not certain. This CDR3 has 15 residues. V shed 6 bases and J shed 7 bases, with 16 bases lying between them. Germline values: CDR1 MNHEY, CDR2 SMNVEV (reference sequence). CDR3 in amino acids: CASRERRERNSPLHF. The CDR3 nucleotides are TGTGCCAGCAGGGAAAGACGGGAAAGAAATTCACCCCTCCACTTT.

This clonotype was observed many times. Here the CDR3 DNA reads TGTGCCAGCAGACCCGAGGGAGGGCCCTTTGTCTACACCTTC. Protein: CASRPEGGPFVYTF. The rearrangement links TRBV11-1 to TRBJ1-2; no firm D call. CDR3 length: 14 amino acids. Trimming stripped 6 bases from V and 10 bases from J, with 21 bases between. The germline V gene has CDR1 SGHAT and CDR2 FQDESV (reference sequence).

This clonotype has at least ten counts. The chain uses TRBV12-3 or TRBV12-4 and TRBJ1-4; the D is unclear. The CDR3 spans 14 residues. V was pared by 5 bases and J by 5 bases, with 12 bases between. The CDR3 DNA reads TGTGCCAGCAGTCTCCAGACGGTAAATGAAAAACTGTTTTTT. Amino acids: CASSLQTVNEKLFF.

The sample holds many counts of this clonotype. The V and J genes are TRBV20-1 and TRBJ1-1; 9 nucleotides match TRBD1. This CDR3 has 13 residues. From germline, CDR1 is DFQATT and CDR2 SNEGSKA (reference sequence). The ends lost 1 base at V and 7 bases at J; junction bases unmatched: 4. CDR3: CSARAGTGIEAFF. CDR3 DNA: TGCAGTGCTAGAGCCGGGACAGGGATTGAAGCTTTCTTT.

This clonotype was detected only a few times. CDR3 in amino acids: CSVLQTGGTEAFF. CDR3 nucleotide sequence: TGCAGCGTGCTCCAGACAGGGGGCACTGAAGCTTTCTTT. The chain joins TRBV29-1 to TRBJ1-1, with 9 bases identical to TRBD1. The CDR3 has 13 residues. V lost 6 bases, J lost 4 bases, and 6 bases stayed unmatched. The germline V gene encodes CDR1 SQVTM and CDR2 ANQGSEA.

This clonotype came up many times. The chain links TRBV5-5 to TRBJ2-7, with D tentatively TRBD1 (6 bases). The CDR3 loop spans 12 amino acids. CDR1 SGHKS and CDR2 YYEKEE come from the germline V gene (reference sequence). The V and J ends lost 2 bases and 7 bases respectively, with 10 bases between them. The CDR3 sequence: CASSLQGWEQYF. Written as DNA, the CDR3 is TGTGCCAGCAGCTTACAGGGTTGGGAGCAGTACTTC.

This clonotype came up a few times. The rearrangement uses TRBV6-5 and TRBJ2-4; the D gene is possibly TRBD1 (6 bases). CDR3 length equals 17 residues. V was cut by 4 bases and J by 6 bases, with 22 bases left in between. Germline CDR1 MNHEY, CDR2 SVGAGI. The CDR3 nucleotides are TGTGCCAGCAGTTGGGCCGGGACAACCGGTAACCTAAACATTCAGTACTTC. It specifies CASSWAGTTGNLNIQYF.

This clonotype was picked up many times. V usage is TRBV20-1 and J usage is TRBJ2-1; 9 bases match TRBD2. This CDR3 region has 15 residues. Trimming removed 7 bases from V and 5 bases from J; junction bases left unmatched: 12. Germline CDR1 DFQATT, CDR2 SNEGSKA (reference sequence). The CDR3 DNA follows: TGCAGTGGAACTCCCTTAGCGGGAGTCCACAATGAGCAGTTCTTC. It specifies CSGTPLAGVHNEQFF.

Only a few counts were recorded for this clonotype. The genes are TRBV7-2 and TRBJ2-1; D is possibly TRBD1 or TRBD2 (5 bases each). V shed 6 bases and J shed 7 bases, with 16 bases lying between them. Per germline, CDR1 SGHTA and CDR2 FQGNSA. This CDR3 is 14 amino acids long. DNA for the CDR3: TGTGCCAGCAGTCGGGACCAACAAGAGAATGAGCAGTTCTTC. Translated: CASSRDQQENEQFF.

This clonotype was picked up many times. The chain has TRBV25-1 and TRBJ2-1, with no clear D. This CDR3 comprises 15 residues. The germline CDR1 and CDR2 sequences are MGHDK and SYGVNS. V was pared by 3 bases and J by 8 bases, with 17 bases between. The CDR3 sequence: CASSDPGHPWDEQFF. The CDR3 DNA reads as TGTGCCAGCAGTGACCCGGGCCATCCCTGGGATGAGCAGTTCTTC.

Only a few counts were recorded for this clonotype. This chain connects TRBV6-2 or TRBV6-3 to TRBJ2-7; D gene uncertain. V gave up 0 bases and J gave up 6 bases, with 9 bases separating them. This CDR3 comprises 13 residues. CDR1 is MNHEY, CDR2 SVGEGT, per germline. CDR3 protein: CASSYSGTPEQYF. The CDR3, as DNA: TGTGCCAGCAGTTACTCGGGCACACCCGAGCAGTACTTC.

This clonotype showed up many times. The CDR3 spells CSAPDGKRTEAFF. In DNA form, the CDR3 reads TGCAGTGCCCCGGACGGGAAGAGGACTGAAGCTTTCTTT. V is TRBV20-1 and J is TRBJ1-1; no clear D gene. Germline values: CDR1 DFQATT, CDR2 SNEGSKA (reference sequence). The CDR3 length is 13 residues. V was shortened by 6 bases and J by 5 bases, with 16 bases between the two germline ends.

For this clonotype: Being one base from a much bigger clone, this may be a read error. This chain links TRBV7-8 with TRBJ2-3; weak D call: TRBD2 (6 bases). The CDR3 spans 14 residues. Per the germline V gene, CDR1 is SGHVS and CDR2 is FQNEAQ. V lost 10 bases, J lost 2 bases, and 16 bases lay in between. CDR3 region: CANKVAAPTDTQYF. CDR3 DNA sequence: TGTGCCAACAAGGTAGCGGCCCCCACAGATACGCAGTATTTT.

The rearrangement joins TRBV3-1 to TRBJ2-3; 10 nucleotides line up with TRBD2. CDR3 size: 17 residues. V lost 5 bases to trimming and J lost 1 base; unmatched junction nucleotides: 9. CDR1 is LGHDT and CDR2 is YNNKEL in the germline V gene (reference sequence). CDR3 loop: CASSAGVAGGGTDTQYF. The CDR3 nucleotides read TGTGCCAGCAGCGCCGGGGTAGCGGGAGGAGGCACAGATACGCAGTATTTT.

The chain carries TRBV20-1 and TRBJ1-1; D is undetermined. V was pared by 6 bases and J by 3 bases, with 11 bases between. Per the germline V gene, CDR1 is DFQATT and CDR2 is SNEGSKA (reference sequence). This CDR3 has 12 residues. The CDR3 sequence: CSAPDGYTEAFF. Written as DNA, the CDR3 is TGCAGTGCCCCAGACGGATACACTGAAGCTTTCTTT.

This clonotype was detected many times. The rearrangement joins TRBV20-1 to TRBJ1-5; 12 nucleotides agree with TRBD1. V was clipped by 0 bases and J by 1 base; unmatched bases: 10. Germline V gene sequence: CDR1 DFQATT, CDR2 SNEGSKA (reference sequence). CDR3 length: 19 amino acids. The CDR3 coding sequence is TGCAGTGCTAGAGATTCTGGGACAGGGGGCGCGAGGAGCAATCAGCCCCAGCATTTT. Translating it yields CSARDSGTGGARSNQPQHF.

The genes are TRBV7-9 and TRBJ2-4; the D gene is possibly TRBD2 (5 bases). Germline V CDR1 and CDR2: SEHNR, FQNEAQ (reference sequence). V lost 5 bases, J lost 3 bases, and 17 bases lay in between. The CDR3 totals 16 residues. Written as DNA, the CDR3 is TGTGCCAGCAGCCCCCCGCGGAGGTTCGGCAAAAACATTCAGTACTTC. As protein: CASSPPRRFGKNIQYF.

The J gene is TRBJ2-5, the V gene TRBV5-1, with D possibly matching TRBD2 (6 bases). The germline CDR1 and CDR2 sequences are SGHRS and YFSETQ. The length of the CDR3 is 16 residues. Trimming pared 1 base from V and 5 bases from J, leaving 18 bases between. CDR3 amino acids: CASSLLGQGLGETQYF. The CDR3 DNA reads TGCGCCAGCAGCTTGTTGGGGCAGGGACTTGGCGAGACCCAGTACTTC.

Ten or more counts support this clonotype. This sequence joins TRBV12-3 or TRBV12-4 and TRBJ1-1; D is possibly TRBD1 (6 bases). The CDR3 loop spans 14 amino acids. The V gene lost 10 bases and the J gene lost 5 bases, with 20 bases spanning the gap. This CDR3 is CATTTGSWRTEAFF. In DNA, the CDR3 is TGTGCCACCACTACAGGGAGTTGGAGAACTGAAGCTTTCTTT.

This clonotype was picked up many times. The V gene is TRBV24-1, the J gene TRBJ2-3; D call uncertain. The V end was cut by 3 bases, the J end by 6 bases, with 9 bases between. Per the germline V gene, CDR1 is KGHDR and CDR2 is SFDVKD. CDR3 length: 13 amino acids. The CDR3 is CATSDGPRDTQYF. The CDR3 bases are TGTGCCACCAGTGATGGACCCCGGGATACGCAGTATTTT.

This clonotype occurred many times. V usage is TRBV4-1 and J usage is TRBJ2-5; D unclear. V shed 3 bases and J shed 7 bases, with 15 bases lying between them. Per germline, CDR1 MGHRA and CDR2 YSYEKL. The CDR3 spans 14 residues. CDR3 region: CASSHPTPQTTQYF. Here the CDR3 DNA reads TGCGCCAGCAGCCACCCTACCCCGCAGACGACCCAGTACTTC.

This clonotype was seen many times. The J gene is TRBJ2-5, the V gene TRBV28; 7 nucleotides match TRBD1. CDR3 length: 13 residues. V shed 6 bases, J shed 3 bases, and the junction held 4 bases outside the gene matches. Germline lookup yields CDR1 MDHEN and CDR2 SYDVKM. In DNA, the CDR3 is TGTGCCAGCAGCTATACAGGGGAAGAGACCCAGTACTTC. As protein: CASSYTGEETQYF. Full variable domain (missing parts from reference TRBV28 and TRBJ2-5): DVKVTQSSRYLVKRTGEKVFLECVQDMDHENMFWYRQDPGLGLRLIYFSYDVKMKEKGDIPEGYSVSREKKERFSLILESASTNQTSMYLCASSYTGEETQYFGPGTRLLVL.

V is TRBV2 and J is TRBJ1-2; maybe TRBD1 (5 bases). The germline V and J ends were trimmed by 2 bases and 7 bases, with 17 bases remaining between them. The germline V gene encodes CDR1 SNHLY and CDR2 FYNNEI. This CDR3 spans 15 amino acids. The CDR3 DNA sequence: TGTGCCAGCAGTGAATTGGGCCAGGGTTTCTCTGGCTACACCTTC. Translating it yields CASSELGQGFSGYTF.

This clonotype came up many times. The chain employs TRBV29-1 and TRBJ2-2; weak D call: TRBD2 (5 bases). Germline-derived CDR1 and CDR2 are SQVTM and ANQGSEA. CDR3 length: 13 residues. V lost 4 bases to trimming and J lost 2 bases, with 8 bases between them. In DNA, the CDR3 is TGCAGCGTTGGAGGAGGTAACACCGGGGAGCTGTTTTTT. This codes for CSVGGGNTGELFF.

This clonotype was seen a few times. J is TRBJ2-1 and V is TRBV7-6; D ambiguous. V dropped 6 bases and J dropped 6 bases, with 12 bases sitting between them. The CDR3 has 13 residues. Per germline, CDR1 SGHVS and CDR2 FNYEAQ. CDR3 loop: CASSQPLVNEQFF. DNA for the CDR3: TGTGCCAGCAGTCAACCCCTAGTCAATGAGCAGTTCTTC.

In this sample, this clonotype turned up many times. The chain joins TRBV28 to TRBJ1-1; possibly TRBD1 for D (6 bases). The V gene lost 7 bases and the J gene lost 5 bases, with 20 bases spanning the gap. The CDR3 consists of 15 residues. The germline CDR1 and CDR2 sequences are MDHEN and SYDVKM. CDR3 region: CASTDTQGRWTEAFF. The CDR3 DNA sequence: TGTGCCAGCACCGATACGCAGGGGAGGTGGACTGAAGCTTTCTTT.

This clonotype occurred a few times. J is TRBJ2-1 and V is TRBV6-5, with 10 bases identical to TRBD2. J was trimmed by 10 bases and V by 0 bases; bases with no gene match: 9. Germline-derived CDR1 and CDR2 are MNHEY and SVGAGI. The CDR3 length is 16 residues. The CDR3 DNA reads TGTGCCAGCAGTTACTCGTCGGGAGCGGGAGGGGGGGAGCAGTTCTTC. It is translated as CASSYSSGAGGGEQFF.